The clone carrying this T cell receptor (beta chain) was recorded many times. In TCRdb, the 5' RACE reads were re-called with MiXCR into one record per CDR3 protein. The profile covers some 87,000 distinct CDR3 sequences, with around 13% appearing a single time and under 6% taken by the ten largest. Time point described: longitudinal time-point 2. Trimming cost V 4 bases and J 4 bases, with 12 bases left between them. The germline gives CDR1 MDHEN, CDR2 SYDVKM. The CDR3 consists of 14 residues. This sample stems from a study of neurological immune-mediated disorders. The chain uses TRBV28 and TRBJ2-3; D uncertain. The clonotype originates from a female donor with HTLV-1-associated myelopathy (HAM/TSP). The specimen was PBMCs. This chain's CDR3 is CASSSRPLPDTQYF. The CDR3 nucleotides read TGTGCCAGCAGTTCGCGACCGCTCCCAGATACGCAGTATTTT.